This paragraph reports one T cell receptor (beta chain). The sample originates from a study of radiotherapy plus CTLA-4 blockade in lung cancer. Study-level information: Of the patients, 15% to 20% showed objective responses and around 34% attained disease control.

Deletions cut 5 bases from V and 4 bases from J, with 14 bases between. The CDR3 extends over 14 amino acids. In germline, CDR1 is SEHNR, CDR2 FQNEAQ (reference sequence). This table comes from immunoSEQ multiplex PCR, and its TCRdb copy is limited to in-frame clones, with some not included. The sample lists approximately 80,000 clones, more than 60% occurring once. This chain uses TRBV7-9 with TRBJ1-2; D is unresolved. Sequencing was performed on peripheral blood, taken from a patient treated with radiotherapy plus ipilimumab. The receptor was derived from a human donor with non-small cell lung cancer whose response to radiotherapy plus ipilimumab could not be evaluated. Some clones in this sample may be carry-over from other donors' samples. The CDR3, as DNA: TGTGCCAGCAGCCCCTGGGCGGGAAGCTATGGCTACACCTTC. Encoded protein: CASSPWAGSYGYTF.